These T cell receptor beta chains were read from a single sample in a study of blood T cell repertoires in COVID-19. The table came from immunoSEQ multiplex PCR; TCRdb's copy has only in-frame clones and leaves some out. The sample carries about 230,000 clones, 65% to 90% recorded once. The sample was peripheral blood. All receptors come from a man aged 45-65 years with COVID-19, enrolled during active disease. The CDR3 runs from the conserved cysteine through the conserved F or W. A D gene is named only where the DNA matches it firmly. Clone size appears in some rows only: once, few, many, or a class for an expanded clone.

D: TRBD1
size: .
V: TRBV19
J: TRBJ1-5
CDR3: CASRQDVTGANQPQHF
DNA: TGTGCCAGTAGACAAGATGTGACAGGGGCCAATCAGCCCCAGCATTTT

D: TRBD2
size: .
V: TRBV28
J: TRBJ2-7
CDR3: CASSPPLAGGTGDEQYF
DNA: TGTGCCAGCAGCCCCCCCCTAGCGGGGGGGACCGGGGACGAGCAGTACTTC

D: .
size: .
V: TRBV5-1
J: TRBJ1-1
CDR3: CASSLDPGVNTEAFF
DNA: TGCGCCAGCAGCTTGGATCCAGGTGTGAACACTGAAGCTTTCTTT

D: TRBD1
size: few
V: TRBV7-3
J: TRBJ2-5
CDR3: CASSRGQGLGETQYF
DNA: TGTGCCAGCAGCCGCGGACAGGGCTTGGGGGAGACCCAGTACTTC

D: .
size: .
V: TRBV10-2
J: TRBJ2-5
CDR3: CASRSEGADLQTQYF
DNA: TGCGCCAGCAGAAGTGAAGGGGCCGATCTACAGACCCAGTACTTC

D: TRBD1
size: few
V: TRBV7-6
J: TRBJ2-1
CDR3: CASSSDRGYNEQFF
DNA: TGTGCCAGCAGCTCTGACAGGGGATACAATGAGCAGTTCTTC

D: TRBD1
size: .
V: TRBV19
J: TRBJ2-7
CDR3: CASSLGQGMTYEQYF
DNA: TGTGCCAGTAGTCTCGGACAGGGGATGACCTACGAGCAGTACTTC

D: TRBD1
size: .
V: TRBV7-9
J: TRBJ2-2
CDR3: CASSFDRVSGGELFF
DNA: TGTGCCAGCAGCTTTGACAGGGTTTCAGGCGGGGAGCTGTTTTTT

D: TRBD2
size: .
V: TRBV2
J: TRBJ2-2
CDR3: CASSDSGGAAGELFF
DNA: TGTGCCAGCAGTGATAGCGGGGGGGCGGCCGGGGAGCTGTTTTTT

D: TRBD1
size: .
V: TRBV7-9
J: TRBJ2-3
CDR3: CASSPRQGRTDTQYF
DNA: TGTGCCAGCAGCCCTCGACAGGGGAGGACAGATACGCAGTATTTT

D: TRBD2
size: .
V: TRBV7-6
J: TRBJ2-7
CDR3: CASSRGLAGSSYEQYF
DNA: TGTGCCAGCAGCCGAGGACTAGCGGGGAGCTCCTACGAGCAGTACTTC

D: TRBD1
size: .
V: TRBV5-1
J: TRBJ2-5
CDR3: CASSPRGTTGVETQYF
DNA: TGCGCCAGCAGCCCGAGGGGGACGACAGGGGTTGAGACCCAGTACTTC

D: TRBD1
size: .
V: TRBV14
J: TRBJ1-3
CDR3: CASSHPGQDHGNTIYF
DNA: TGTGCCAGCAGCCACCCCGGACAGGACCACGGAAACACCATATATTTT

D: .
size: .
V: TRBV7-3
J: TRBJ1-1
CDR3: CASSAQVNTEAFF
DNA: TGTGCCAGCAGCGCTCAGGTGAACACTGAAGCTTTCTTT

D: .
size: .
V: TRBV12-3/TRBV12-4
J: TRBJ2-7
CDR3: CASTCDEQYF
DNA: TGTGCCAGCACATGCGACGAGCAGTACTTC

D: .
size: .
V: TRBV11-1
J: TRBJ2-7
CDR3: CASSFFSQSYEQYF
DNA: TGTGCCAGCAGCTTTTTCTCCCAGTCCTACGAGCAGTACTTC

D: .
size: .
V: TRBV11-2
J: TRBJ1-1
CDR3: CASSLGRNTEAFF
DNA: TGTGCCAGCAGCTTAGGGAGGAACACTGAAGCTTTCTTT

D: .
size: .
V: TRBV23-1
J: TRBJ1-5
CDR3: CASSHCISTGSNQPQHF
DNA: TGCGCCAGCAGTCATTGCATTTCTACGGGTAGCAATCAGCCCCAGCATTTT

D: .
size: .
V: TRBV6-2/TRBV6-3
J: TRBJ1-2
CDR3: CASSYRGYIGYGYTF
DNA: TGTGCCAGCAGTTACAGGGGCTATATAGGCTATGGCTACACCTTC

D: TRBD1
size: .
V: TRBV10-3
J: TRBJ1-2
CDR3: CAIQTGEDGYTF
DNA: TGTGCCATACAGACAGGGGAAGATGGCTACACCTTC

D: .
size: once
V: TRBV12-3/TRBV12-4
J: TRBJ1-1
CDR3: CASSTVQGPEAFF
DNA: TGTGCCAGCAGTACTGTACAGGGTCCTGAAGCTTTCTTT

D: .
size: .
V: TRBV12-3/TRBV12-4
J: TRBJ1-5
CDR3: CASRWTAGPQHF
DNA: TGTGCCAGCAGGTGGACAGCTGGGCCCCAGCATTTT

D: .
size: .
V: TRBV7-8
J: TRBJ1-1
CDR3: CASSEKIQGQGNTEAFF
DNA: TGTGCCAGCAGCGAAAAAATCCAGGGTCAGGGGAACACTGAAGCTTTCTTT

D: .
size: .
V: TRBV20-1
J: TRBJ1-2
CDR3: CSARGGGSSF
DNA: TGCAGTGCTAGAGGAGGGGGTTCCAGCTTC

D: .
size: .
V: TRBV6-5
J: TRBJ1-5
CDR3: CASSYSNRDRQPQHF
DNA: TGTGCCAGCAGTTACTCTAACAGGGATCGGCAGCCCCAGCATTTT

D: .
size: .
V: TRBV24-1
J: TRBJ1-5
CDR3: CATSDNGGRGNQPQHF
DNA: TGTGCCACCAGTGACAATGGAGGTAGAGGCAATCAGCCCCAGCATTTT

D: .
size: .
V: TRBV7-9
J: TRBJ2-5
CDR3: CASSFPGVFQETQYF
DNA: TGTGCCAGCAGCTTTCCGGGGGTATTCCAAGAGACCCAGTACTTC

D: .
size: .
V: TRBV5-1
J: TRBJ1-4
CDR3: CASSPRQGGEKLFF
DNA: TGCGCCAGCAGCCCCCGGCAGGGCGGCGAAAAACTGTTTTTT

D: TRBD2
size: .
V: TRBV7-8
J: TRBJ2-7
CDR3: CASSLAGLANEQYF
DNA: TGTGCCAGCAGCTTAGCGGGACTAGCAAACGAGCAGTACTTC

D: .
size: once
V: TRBV12-3/TRBV12-4
J: TRBJ1-5
CDR3: CASSLRQDQPQHF
DNA: TGTGCCAGCAGTTTAAGGCAGGATCAGCCCCAGCATTTT

D: TRBD2
size: .
V: TRBV4-2
J: TRBJ2-3
CDR3: CASSQDRGRGGSQYF
DNA: TGTGCCAGCAGCCAAGATCGAGGGAGGGGAGGGTCGCAGTATTTT

D: .
size: few
V: TRBV6-6
J: TRBJ1-3
CDR3: CASSLRGRENTIYF
DNA: TGTGCCAGCAGTCTTCGGGGGAGGGAAAACACCATATATTTT

D: .
size: .
V: TRBV19
J: TRBJ2-6
CDR3: CASSTDSSGANVLTF
DNA: TGTGCCAGTAGTACTGACAGCTCTGGGGCCAACGTCCTGACTTTC

D: .
size: .
V: TRBV2
J: TRBJ1-2
CDR3: CASSARGYYGYTF
DNA: TGTGCCAGCAGTGCAAGGGGGTACTATGGCTACACCTTC

D: .
size: .
V: TRBV10-3
J: TRBJ1-1
CDR3: CAINTQGVGTEAFF
DNA: TGTGCCATCAATACACAGGGTGTTGGCACTGAAGCTTTCTTT

D: .
size: .
V: TRBV7-6
J: TRBJ1-3
CDR3: CASSLVEDTIYF
DNA: TGTGCCAGCAGCTTAGTTGAGGACACCATATATTTT

D: TRBD2
size: once
V: TRBV5-1
J: TRBJ2-7
CDR3: CASSPSGNSEQYF
DNA: TGCGCCAGCAGCCCTAGCGGGAATTCCGAGCAGTACTTC

D: TRBD1
size: .
V: TRBV11-1
J: TRBJ2-5
CDR3: CASSQTGAGSETQYF
DNA: TGTGCCAGCAGCCAGACAGGGGCAGGCAGCGAGACCCAGTACTTC

D: .
size: .
V: TRBV4-1
J: TRBJ1-4
CDR3: CASSQDITTNEKLFF
DNA: TGCGCCAGCAGCCAAGATATAACAACTAATGAAAAACTGTTTTTT

D: TRBD2
size: .
V: TRBV20-1
J: TRBJ2-7
CDR3: CSASSLAGATYEQYF
DNA: TGCAGTGCTAGTTCCCTAGCGGGGGCGACCTACGAGCAGTACTTC

D: .
size: .
V: TRBV30
J: TRBJ1-3
CDR3: CAWSLGGSGNTIYF
DNA: TGTGCCTGGAGTTTAGGAGGATCTGGAAACACCATATATTTT

D: .
size: .
V: TRBV13
J: TRBJ1-6
CDR3: CASSYGDSPLHF
DNA: TGTGCCAGCAGCTACGGGGATTCACCCCTCCACTTT

D: .
size: .
V: TRBV27
J: TRBJ2-2
CDR3: CASSTGAGELFF
DNA: TGTGCCAGCAGTACTGGAGCCGGGGAGCTGTTTTTT

D: .
size: .
V: TRBV27
J: TRBJ1-2
CDR3: CASSSTGWGGYTF
DNA: TGTGCCAGCAGTTCAACAGGGTGGGGTGGCTACACCTTC

D: .
size: .
V: TRBV6-5
J: TRBJ1-2
CDR3: CASSDTTNYGYTF
DNA: TGTGCCAGCAGCGACACCACTAACTATGGCTACACCTTC

D: TRBD1
size: .
V: TRBV10-3
J: TRBJ1-1
CDR3: CAISEADRGRTEAFF
DNA: TGTGCCATCAGTGAGGCGGACAGGGGCCGAACTGAAGCTTTCTTT

D: TRBD1
size: .
V: TRBV30
J: TRBJ1-6
CDR3: CAWGQGRNSPLHF
DNA: TGTGCCTGGGGACAGGGTAGGAATTCACCCCTCCACTTT

D: TRBD1
size: .
V: TRBV18
J: TRBJ1-5
CDR3: CASSPDRDQPQHF
DNA: TGTGCCAGCTCCCCGGACAGGGATCAGCCCCAGCATTTT

D: .
size: once
V: TRBV19
J: TRBJ1-3
CDR3: CASSMSGYGNTIYF
DNA: TGTGCCAGTAGTATGTCGGGGTATGGAAACACCATATATTTT

D: .
size: few
V: TRBV11-1
J: TRBJ2-1
CDR3: CASSPDRNEQFF
DNA: TGTGCCAGCAGCCCAGACAGAAACGAGCAGTTCTTC

D: .
size: .
V: TRBV19
J: TRBJ2-5
CDR3: CASSIARGGGSQETQYF
DNA: TGTGCCAGTAGTATAGCCCGGGGAGGAGGCAGCCAAGAGACCCAGTACTTC